Below, 31 T cell receptor beta chains from the same sample are listed, as sequenced in a study of blood T cell repertoires in COVID-19. Method: immunoSEQ multiplex PCR; TCRdb's copy keeps in-frame clones and lacks some. The repertoire consists of around 78,000 clones, with 88% occurring once and the leading ten covering nearly 45%. The sequencing input was peripheral blood. All receptors come from a human donor in a cohort sampled during active COVID-19.

A few counts support this clone. This chain connects TRBV5-1 to TRBJ2-7; 7 bases are a match to TRBD1. The germline V gene encodes CDR1 SGHRS and CDR2 YFSETQ. The CDR3 extends over 15 amino acids. Losses at the gene ends were 4 bases for V and 1 base for J; bases not matched to a gene: 8. In DNA form, the CDR3 reads TGCGCCAGCAGCCCCGACAGGGTGGAATCCTACGAGCAGTACTTC. Its protein is CASSPDRVESYEQYF.

J is TRBJ1-6 and V is TRBV30; TRBD1 might be the D (6 bases). Germline V gene data show CDR1 as GTSNPN and CDR2 as SVGIG (reference sequence). The CDR3 length is 15 residues. Trimming stripped 1 base from V and 1 base from J, with 8 bases between. The CDR3 DNA reads TGTGCCTGGAGTGGGGGGCTGTCCTATAATTCACCCCTCCACTTT. Protein product: CAWSGGLSYNSPLHF.

V is TRBV7-2 and J is TRBJ2-3; 10 bases are shared with TRBD2. The CDR3 runs to 14 residues. J lost 3 bases, V lost 6 bases, and 3 bases had no gene match. CDR1 and CDR2 from the germline V gene are SGHTA and FQGNSA. The DNA for the CDR3 is TGTGCCAGCAGAACTAGCGGGGCTACAGATACGCAGTATTTT. This encodes CASRTSGATDTQYF.

The chain uses TRBV2 and TRBJ2-7; 7 bases agree with TRBD1. This CDR3 spans 13 amino acids. The V and J ends lost 7 bases and 4 bases, in that order; junction bases with no gene match: 7. The germline V gene encodes CDR1 SNHLY and CDR2 FYNNEI. CDR3 in amino acids: CASNVGQRYEQYF. As DNA, the CDR3 is TGTGCCAGCAATGTGGGACAGAGATACGAGCAGTACTTC.

The chain employs TRBV6-2 or TRBV6-3 and TRBJ1-1, with 9 bases aligning to TRBD1. V was clipped by 2 bases and J by 0 bases; unmatched bases: 7. The CDR3 has 17 amino acids. Germline CDR1 MNHEY, CDR2 SVGEGT. The CDR3 loop reads CASSYPSGQGLNTEAFF. The DNA of the CDR3 is TGTGCCAGCAGTTACCCCTCGGGACAGGGTTTGAACACTGAAGCTTTCTTT.

The V and J genes are TRBV3-1 (or the pseudogene TRBV3-2) and TRBJ2-1, with 8 bases identical to TRBD2. Trimming removed 4 bases from V and 0 bases from J; junction bases left unmatched: 5. The V gene's germline CDR1 is LGHDT and CDR2 YNNKEL (reference sequence). The length of the CDR3 is 16 residues. The CDR3 loop reads CASSRRGLGSYNEQFF. DNA of the CDR3: TGTGCCAGCAGCCGACGGGGACTAGGCTCCTACAATGAGCAGTTCTTC.

This CDR3 is CASSLGSGASVNIQYF. In nucleotides, the CDR3 is TGCGCCAGCAGCTTGGGTAGCGGGGCGAGTGTAAACATTCAGTACTTC. V usage is TRBV5-1 and J usage is TRBJ2-4; 8 bases map to TRBD2. V shed 0 bases and J 6 bases; nucleotides not matched to a gene: 8. The CDR3 runs 16 residues. The germline V gene encodes CDR1 SGHRS and CDR2 YFSETQ.

The J gene is TRBJ1-1, the V gene TRBV18; D might be TRBD1 (6 bases). Germline V lookup: CDR1 KGHSH, CDR2 LQKENI. V lost 3 bases and J lost 4, with 12 bases in between. The CDR3 extends over 14 amino acids. DNA for the CDR3: TGTGCCAGCTCACCGGGACAAACAATCACTGAAGCTTTCTTT. It yields the protein CASSPGQTITEAFF.

The V gene is TRBV7-9, the J gene TRBJ2-1; D gene ambiguous. CDR1 SEHNR and CDR2 FQNEAQ come from the germline V gene (reference sequence). CDR3 length: 14 amino acids. The ends were cut back, 2 bases at V and 5 bases at J, with 10 bases in the middle. The CDR3 reads CASSLLASNNEQFF. The CDR3 DNA reads TGTGCCAGCAGCTTATTAGCATCGAACAATGAGCAGTTCTTC.

This chain connects TRBV27 to TRBJ2-7; 14 bases fit TRBD2. V lost 5 bases to trimming and J lost 5 bases; unmatched junction nucleotides: 8. CDR1 MNHEY and CDR2 SMNVEV come from the germline V gene (reference sequence). This CDR3 has 16 residues. The CDR3 loop is CASSNGGLAGVNEQYF. CDR3 sequence (DNA): TGTGCCAGCAGTAACGGGGGACTAGCGGGAGTGAACGAGCAGTACTTC.

The genes are TRBV7-2 and TRBJ1-1; 8 nucleotides match TRBD1. Germline V gives CDR1 SGHTA, CDR2 FQGNSA. Trimming at V came to 1 base and at J to 13 bases, leaving 8 bases not matched to a gene. The CDR3 is made up of 13 amino acids. The CDR3 coding sequence is TGTGCCAGCAGCTTAGAACAGGGGGGCCTTGGTTTCTTT. This translates into CASSLEQGGLGFF. The full variable domain, its missing parts supplied by reference TRBV7-2 and TRBJ1-1, is GAGVSQSPSNKVTEKGKDVELRCDPISGHTALYWYRQSLGQGLEFLIYFQGNSAPDKSGLPSDRFSAERTGGSVSTLTIQRTQQEDSAVYLCASSLEQGGLGFFGQGTRLTVV.

This chain joins TRBV7-2 and TRBJ2-5; the match to TRBD1 covers 9 bases. Germline V gene sequence: CDR1 SGHTA, CDR2 FQGNSA. J gave up 2 bases and V 5 bases, and 6 bases lay outside the gene matches. The CDR3 sequence is 15 residues long. The CDR3 region is CASSGRGQGQETQYF. The DNA for the CDR3 is TGTGCCAGCAGCGGACGCGGACAGGGGCAAGAGACCCAGTACTTC.

This chain connects TRBV5-1 to TRBJ2-7, with a tentative D call TRBD2 (6 bases). The V end lost 9 bases, the J end lost 5 bases, and 18 bases lay between the germline ends. Germline CDR1 is SGHRS and CDR2 is YFSETQ. The length of the CDR3 is 13 residues. The CDR3 coding sequence is TGCGCCACCCGGGGCAGGGAGGACGACGAGCAGTACTTC. It codes for CATRGREDDEQYF.

The chain combines TRBV7-9 with TRBJ2-1; 10 positions agree with TRBD1. V lost 5 bases, J lost 6 bases, and 4 bases stayed unmatched. This CDR3 spans 14 amino acids. Germline V lookup: CDR1 SEHNR, CDR2 FQNEAQ (reference sequence). CDR3 amino acids: CASSKDRGFNEQFF. CDR3 DNA sequence: TGTGCCAGCAGCAAGGACAGGGGGTTCAATGAGCAGTTCTTC. Complete variable domain (other parts from reference TRBV7-9 and TRBJ2-1): DTGVSQNPRHKITKRGQNVTFRCDPISEHNRLYWYRQTLGQGPEFLTYFQNEAQLEKSRLLSDRFSAERPKGSFSTLEIQRTEQGDSAMYLCASSKDRGFNEQFFGPGTRLTVL.

V is TRBV19 and J is TRBJ1-3; D not resolved. Germline values: CDR1 LNHDA, CDR2 SQIVND (reference sequence). The CDR3 contains 17 residues. V was clipped by 3 bases and J by 0 bases, with 15 bases between them. This chain's CDR3 is CASSMAVLLLSGNTIYF. The CDR3 region has the DNA TGTGCCAGTAGTATGGCGGTACTACTCCTCTCTGGAAACACCATATATTTT.

The chain is built from TRBV18 and TRBJ2-5; unclear D gene. V was clipped by 3 bases and J by 1 base, with 6 bases between them. CDR3 size: 13 residues. Germline CDR1 reads KGHSH; CDR2 reads LQKENI. This CDR3 is CASSPGSQETQYF. CDR3 in DNA: TGTGCCAGCTCACCTGGCTCCCAAGAGACCCAGTACTTC.

The rearrangement joins TRBV12-1 to TRBJ1-1; the table's D call, TRBD1, has no DNA check behind it. TRBV12-1 is assigned pseudogene status. The CDR3 spans 16 residues. The DNA for the CDR3 is TGTGCCAGCAGCATACACAGGGGACTTTGGGGCACTGAAGCTTTCTTT. Encoded protein: CASSIHRGLWGTEAFF.

The chain employs TRBV21-1 and TRBJ1-2; TRBD1 reflects the table's D call only, with no check against the DNA. TRBV21-1 is noted as a pseudogene. This CDR3 is 10 amino acids long. The CDR3 nucleotides read TGTGCCACAGACAGGGTTGGCTACACCTTC. Protein product: CATDRVGYTF.

The chain carries TRBV6-4 and TRBJ1-3; D is possibly TRBD1 (6 bases). The CDR3 length is 17 residues. Germline V gives CDR1 MRHNA, CDR2 SNTAGT. Trimming left V 5 bases short and J 2 bases short, with 19 bases between. The CDR3 DNA is TGTGCCAGCAGTTTCCAGGGGACCAGAAGTGCTGGAAACACCATATATTTT. It specifies CASSFQGTRSAGNTIYF.

The rearrangement links TRBV5-8 to TRBJ1-4; weak D call: TRBD1 (5 bases). CDR1 is SGHTS, CDR2 YDEGEE, per germline. The CDR3 is 17 amino acids. The V end lost 0 bases, the J end lost 4 bases, and 16 bases lay between the germline ends. The CDR3 DNA reads TGTGCCAGCAGCTTGGGCAACCGCAGGGCTGTTAATGAAAAACTGTTTTTT. Its protein product is CASSLGNRRAVNEKLFF.

The chain combines TRBV6-5 with TRBJ2-4; maybe TRBD1 (5 bases). The CDR3 covers 14 residues. The V gene lost 3 bases and the J gene lost 8 bases, with 14 bases spanning the gap. Germline-derived CDR1 and CDR2 are MNHEY and SVGAGI. The CDR3: CASSYRGIGDIQYF. In nucleotides, the CDR3 is TGTGCCAGCAGTTATCGTGGAATAGGGGACATTCAGTACTTC.

This clone came up once. The chain recombines TRBV9 with TRBJ1-2, with 11 bases aligning to TRBD1. The CDR3 consists of 15 residues. The germline V gene has CDR1 SGDLS and CDR2 YYNGEE. J was trimmed by 5 bases and V by 3 bases; bases with no gene match: 6. The CDR3 sequence: CASSATGTGGYGYTF. The DNA of the CDR3 is TGTGCCAGCAGCGCAACCGGGACAGGGGGTTATGGCTACACCTTC.

The J gene is TRBJ2-3, the V gene TRBV6-4, with TRBD2 matching 9 bases. J lost 2 bases, V lost 0 bases, and 3 bases had no gene match. Germline assignment: CDR1 MRHNA and CDR2 SNTAGT. The CDR3 extends over 16 amino acids. The CDR3 nucleotides read TGTGCCAGCAGTGACTCGACTAGCGGCTACACAGATACGCAGTATTTT. Translation gives CASSDSTSGYTDTQYF.

The chain has TRBV4-2 and TRBJ1-4, with 8 bases lining up with TRBD1. This CDR3 has 21 residues. The germline gives CDR1 LGHNA, CDR2 YNFKEQ. V shed 2 bases, J shed 6 bases, and the junction held 23 bases outside the gene matches. The CDR3 DNA is TGTGCCAGCAGCCAAACCTTTACCCGGGGGACAGGACAGGGCCCGGATGAAAAACTGTTTTTT. This encodes CASSQTFTRGTGQGPDEKLFF.

The chain is built from TRBV2 and TRBJ2-1, with TRBD2 matching 7 bases. Germline V gives CDR1 SNHLY, CDR2 FYNNEI. The CDR3 runs to 15 residues. V lost 3 bases to trimming and J lost 4 bases; unmatched junction nucleotides: 6. The DNA of the CDR3 is TGTGCCAGCAGTGAGTGGCAGCGGGATTACAATGAGCAGTTCTTC. Translating it yields CASSEWQRDYNEQFF.

J is TRBJ1-6 and V is TRBV5-6; D is unresolved. CDR1 and CDR2 from the germline V gene are SGHDT and YYEEEE. The CDR3 consists of 16 residues. V was trimmed by 5 bases and J by 4 bases, leaving 16 bases between them. CDR3 protein: CASSLSGVGYNSPLHF. The DNA for the CDR3 is TGTGCCAGCAGTTTGTCGGGAGTGGGATATAATTCACCCCTCCACTTT.

The chain has TRBV21-1 and TRBJ2-7; no check of the table's D call, TRBD2, against the DNA was made. TRBV21-1 is designated a pseudogene. This CDR3 is 11 amino acids long. The CDR3 coding sequence is TGTGCCAGCAGCAATTGGGCGGGAGGGTACTTC. Translation: CASSNWAGGYF.

The CDR3 sequence is CASSYRDTLYGYTF. In DNA, the CDR3 is TGTGCCAGCAGTTACCGGGACACATTATATGGCTACACCTTC. The chain combines TRBV27 with TRBJ1-2; a weak D match, TRBD1 (6 bases). V was trimmed by 4 bases and J by 5 bases, leaving 14 bases between them. From germline, CDR1 is MNHEY and CDR2 SMNVEV (reference sequence). The CDR3 runs to 14 residues.

V gene TRBV6-5 combines with J gene TRBJ1-1; perhaps TRBD1 as D (5 bases). CDR1 and CDR2 from the germline V gene are MNHEY and SVGAGI. The CDR3 covers 16 residues. The V and J ends lost 2 bases and 1 base respectively, with 14 bases between them. CDR3: CASSYSMGRENTEAFF. The DNA for the CDR3 is TGTGCCAGCAGTTACAGTATGGGCAGGGAGAACACTGAAGCTTTCTTT.

The V gene is TRBV3-1 (or the pseudogene TRBV3-2), the J gene TRBJ1-2; TRBD1 might be the D (6 bases). The germline CDR1 and CDR2 sequences are LGHDT and YNNKEL (reference sequence). Trimming took 3 bases from V and 4 from J, leaving 18 bases between them. The CDR3 contains 16 residues. The CDR3 bases are TGTGCCAGCAGCCAGATGAACAGGGTAAGTAGCTATGGCTACACCTTC. Protein sequence: CASSQMNRVSSYGYTF.

The chain carries TRBV11-3 and TRBJ1-1; perhaps TRBD1 as D (6 bases). V dropped 5 bases and J dropped 11 bases, with 15 bases sitting between them. The CDR3 has 12 amino acids. CDR1 SGHNT and CDR2 YENEEA come from the germline V gene. CDR3 sequence: CASSENRVPAFF. CDR3 bases: TGTGCCAGCAGCGAAAACAGGGTGCCGGCTTTCTTT.